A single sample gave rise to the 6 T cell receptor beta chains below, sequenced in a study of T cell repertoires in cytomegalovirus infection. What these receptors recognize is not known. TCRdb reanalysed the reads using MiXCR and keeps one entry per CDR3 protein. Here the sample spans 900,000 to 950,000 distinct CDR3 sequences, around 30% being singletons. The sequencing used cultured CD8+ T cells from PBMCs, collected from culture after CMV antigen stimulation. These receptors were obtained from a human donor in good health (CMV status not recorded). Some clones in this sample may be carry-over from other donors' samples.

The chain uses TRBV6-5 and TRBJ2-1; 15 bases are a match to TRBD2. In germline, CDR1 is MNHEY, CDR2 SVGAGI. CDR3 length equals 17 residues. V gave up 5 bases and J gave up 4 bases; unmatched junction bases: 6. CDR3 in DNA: TGTGCCAGCAGTCATGGACTAGCGGGGGGGCTTTACAATGAGCAGTTCTTC. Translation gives CASSHGLAGGLYNEQFF.

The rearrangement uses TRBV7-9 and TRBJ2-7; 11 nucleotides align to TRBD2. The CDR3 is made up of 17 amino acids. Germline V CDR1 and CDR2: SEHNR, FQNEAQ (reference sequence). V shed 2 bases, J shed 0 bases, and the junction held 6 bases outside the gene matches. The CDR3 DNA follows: TGTGCCAGCAGCTTATCTAGCGGGGGGCCCAGCTCCTACGAGCAGTACTTC. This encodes CASSLSSGGPSSYEQYF.

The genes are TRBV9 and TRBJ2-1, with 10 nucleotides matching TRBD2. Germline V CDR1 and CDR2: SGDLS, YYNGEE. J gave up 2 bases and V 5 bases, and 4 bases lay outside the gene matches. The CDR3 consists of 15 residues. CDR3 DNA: TGTGCCAGCAGGAAAACTAGCGGGACCTACAATGAGCAGTTCTTC. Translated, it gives CASRKTSGTYNEQFF. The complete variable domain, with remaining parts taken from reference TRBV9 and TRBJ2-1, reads DSGVTQTPKHLITATGQRVTLRCSPRSGDLSVYWYQQSLDQGLQFLIQYYNGEERAKGNILERFSAQQFPDLHSELNLSSLELGDSALYFCASRKTSGTYNEQFFGPGTRLTVL.

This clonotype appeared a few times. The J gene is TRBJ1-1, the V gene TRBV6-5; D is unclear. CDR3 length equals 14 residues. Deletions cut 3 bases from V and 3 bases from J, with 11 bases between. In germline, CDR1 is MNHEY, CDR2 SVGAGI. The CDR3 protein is CASSYLGSHTEAFF. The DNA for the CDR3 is TGTGCCAGCAGTTATTTGGGCAGTCACACTGAAGCTTTCTTT.

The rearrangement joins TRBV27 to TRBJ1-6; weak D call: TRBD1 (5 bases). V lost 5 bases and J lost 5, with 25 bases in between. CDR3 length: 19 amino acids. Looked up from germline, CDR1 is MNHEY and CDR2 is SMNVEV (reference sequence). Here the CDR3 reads CASSLGGQGWSSHNSPLHF. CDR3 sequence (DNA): TGTGCCAGCAGTCTGGGCGGGCAGGGTTGGTCTTCTCATAATTCACCCCTCCACTTT.

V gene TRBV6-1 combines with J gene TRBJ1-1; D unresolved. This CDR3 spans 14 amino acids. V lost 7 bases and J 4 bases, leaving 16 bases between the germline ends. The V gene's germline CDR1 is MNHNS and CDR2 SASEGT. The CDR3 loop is CASTDEALGTEAFF. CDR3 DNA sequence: TGTGCCAGCACTGATGAGGCTCTGGGCACTGAAGCTTTCTTT.